A selection of T cell receptor beta chains follows, all from one sample in a study of T cells in Graves' hyperthyroidism and ophthalmopathy. TCRdb independently ran MiXCR on the multiplex PCR reads; one entry per CDR3 protein. The sample has about 560,000 distinct CDR3 sequences; about 14% are singletons. Sequenced input: blood. The origin of the receptors is a woman between 40 and 50 years old with Graves' hyperthyroidism. Both conserved end residues are part of each CDR3. The D gene is left open where the match is weak. Not all rows give a size; the values are once, few, many and, for expanded clones, a class.

cdr3_aa,cdr3_nt,clone_size,j_call,d_call,v_call
CASSFSWTGGYEQYF,TGCGCCAGCAGCTTTTCATGGACAGGGGGCTACGAGCAGTACTTC,once,TRBJ2-7,TRBD1,TRBV5-1
CASSQRRDRVVNEQFF,TGTGCCAGCAGCCAAAGACGGGACAGGGTGGTTAATGAGCAGTTCTTC,many,TRBJ2-1,TRBD1,TRBV3-1
CASSLGKLTGRTDTQYF,TGTGCCAGCAGCTTGGGGAAATTGACAGGGCGGACAGATACGCAGTATTTT,many,TRBJ2-3,TRBD1,TRBV5-6
CSARPEPYEQYF,TGCAGTGCTAGACCGGAGCCCTACGAGCAGTACTTC,-,TRBJ2-7,-,TRBV20-1
CATSQASGNGNTIYF,TGTGCCACCAGTCAAGCGTCAGGGAATGGAAACACCATATATTTT,few,TRBJ1-3,-,TRBV7-2
CASSLLADGGELFF,TGTGCCAGTAGTCTACTAGCAGATGGCGGGGAGCTGTTTTTT,few,TRBJ2-2,-,TRBV19
CASSLALALYNEQFF,TGTGCCAGCAGTTTAGCTCTAGCCCTCTACAATGAGCAGTTCTTC,few,TRBJ2-1,-,TRBV6-1
CSAEVVPGLAGVETQYF,TGCAGCGCCGAGGTTGTCCCGGGACTAGCGGGAGTCGAGACCCAGTACTTC,many,TRBJ2-5,TRBD2,TRBV29-1
CASSLDSIYEQYF,TGTGCCAGCTCATTGGACAGTATCTACGAGCAGTACTTC,many,TRBJ2-7,-,TRBV18
CASSLAGLGFPVRQTQYF,TGTGCCAGCAGCTTAGCGGGGCTGGGTTTTCCTGTCCGGCAGACCCAGTACTTC,many,TRBJ2-5,-,TRBV7-8
CSARGQGSNEKLFF,TGCAGTGCCCGGGGGCAGGGCTCTAATGAAAAACTGTTTTTT,-,TRBJ1-4,-,TRBV20-1
CASSVGDRGLYYGYTF,TGTGCCAGCAGCGTAGGGGACAGGGGCCTTTACTATGGCTACACCTTC,-,TRBJ1-2,TRBD1,TRBV9
CSARPKETQYF,TGCAGTGCTAGACCTAAAGAGACCCAGTACTTC,many,TRBJ2-5,-,TRBV20-1
CATKGDTEAFF,TGTGCCACCAAGGGGGACACTGAAGCTTTCTTT,few,TRBJ1-1,-,TRBV24-1
CASSVVPNTEAFF,TGTGCCAGCAGTGTGGTACCGAACACTGAAGCTTTCTTT,many,TRBJ1-1,-,TRBV2
CATRLASSTDTQYF,TGTGCTACAAGACTAGCGAGCTCCACAGATACGCAGTATTTT,-,TRBJ2-3,TRBD2,TRBV2
CASSQGASGTHEQYF,TGTGCCAGCAGCCAAGGGGCTAGCGGGACACACGAGCAGTACTTC,few,TRBJ2-7,TRBD2,TRBV4-2
CASSFRPGRFYGYTF,TGTGCCAGCAGTTTCCGACCGGGACGGTTCTATGGCTACACCTTC,many,TRBJ1-2,-,TRBV28
CASSLTLAGGGTDTQYF,TGTGCCAGCAGCTTAACTCTAGCGGGAGGTGGCACAGATACGCAGTATTTT,many,TRBJ2-3,TRBD2,TRBV7-3
CASSLRGARDEQYF,TGTGCCAGCAGTTTAAGGGGGGCTAGAGACGAGCAGTACTTC,many,TRBJ2-7,-,TRBV28
CASSQGGRTGVSYGYTF,TGTGCCAGCAGTCAAGGAGGAAGGACAGGGGTTTCCTATGGCTACACCTTC,many,TRBJ1-2,TRBD1,TRBV6-1
CAWSEGLAGGTDTQYF,TGTGCCTGGAGCGAGGGACTAGCGGGAGGGACAGATACGCAGTATTTT,many,TRBJ2-3,TRBD2,TRBV30
CASSQVPANYGYTF,TGTGCCAGCAGCCAAGTACCAGCTAACTATGGCTACACCTTC,many,TRBJ1-2,-,TRBV3-1
CATSLGAGYGYTF,TGTGCCACCAGTCTGGGGGCCGGCTATGGCTACACCTTC,few,TRBJ1-2,-,TRBV24-1
CSARDENRLAGRPQKTQYF,TGCAGTGCTAGAGATGAGAATCGGCTAGCGGGAAGGCCCCAAAAGACCCAGTACTTC,many,TRBJ2-5,TRBD2,TRBV20-1
CASSLTQGEGYTF,TGTGCCAGCAGCTTAACGCAGGGGGAGGGCTACACCTTC,many,TRBJ1-2,TRBD1,TRBV7-6
CACSTYNRGQTNEKLFF,TGTGCCTGCAGCACGTACAACAGGGGGCAAACTAATGAAAAACTGTTTTTT,-,TRBJ1-4,TRBD1,TRBV11-2
CASSPVAGDVTGELFF,TGTGCCAGCAGCCCGGTGGCGGGAGATGTCACCGGGGAGCTGTTTTTT,many,TRBJ2-2,TRBD2,TRBV12-3/TRBV12-4
CASSQGRGQPQHF,TGTGCCAGCAGCCAGGGTCGGGGCCAGCCCCAGCATTTT,many,TRBJ1-5,-,TRBV3-1
CASSLTGQPQHF,TGTGCCAGCAGCTTGACAGGGCAGCCCCAGCATTTT,-,TRBJ1-5,TRBD1,TRBV7-8
CASSRGSFYGYTF,TGCGCCAGCAGTCGCGGATCATTCTATGGCTACACCTTC,-,TRBJ1-2,-,TRBV2
CASSAGASGAYEQYF,TGTGCCAGCTCAGCTGGGGCTAGCGGGGCTTACGAGCAGTACTTC,many,TRBJ2-7,TRBD2,TRBV18
CASSLGSRETQYF,TGTGCCAGCAGTTTAGGGTCCCGGGAGACCCAGTACTTC,many,TRBJ2-5,-,TRBV12-3/TRBV12-4
CASSESVNTEAFF,TGTGCCAGCAGTGAATCGGTGAACACTGAAGCTTTCTTT,many,TRBJ1-1,-,TRBV6-1
CSARDAAGRRAEAFF,TGCAGTGCTAGAGATGCGGCAGGGAGGAGGGCTGAAGCTTTCTTT,-,TRBJ1-1,-,TRBV20-1
CASSLESGGNTIYF,TGCGCCAGCAGCTTGGAATCAGGGGGCAACACCATATATTTT,many,TRBJ1-3,TRBD1,TRBV5-1
CASSPLPSYEQYF,TGTGCCAGCAGTCCCTTACCCTCCTACGAGCAGTACTTC,-,TRBJ2-7,-,TRBV27
CASSLVTEGVEQYF,TGTGCCAGCAGCTTAGTAACCGAAGGGGTCGAGCAGTACTTC,-,TRBJ2-7,-,TRBV7-6
CASSYSFRGWYEQYF,TGTGCCAGCAGTTACTCTTTCAGGGGGTGGTACGAGCAGTACTTC,many,TRBJ2-7,TRBD1,TRBV6-5
CASSEGDRVGEKLFF,TGTGCCAGCAGTGAGGGGGACAGGGTGGGGGAAAAACTGTTTTTT,many,TRBJ1-4,TRBD1,TRBV6-1
CASSLVGEYTDTQYF,TGCGCCAGCAGCTTGGTGGGAGAGTACACAGATACGCAGTATTTT,many,TRBJ2-3,-,TRBV5-1
CASSPPVGTGLIRNEKLFF,TGTGCCAGCTCACCACCGGTTGGGACAGGGCTAATTCGGAATGAAAAACTGTTTTTT,-,TRBJ1-4,TRBD1,TRBV18
CASRRGGGGGETEAFF,TGCGCCAGCAGGCGGGGGGGGGGGGGGGGAGAGACTGAAGCTTTCTTT,once,TRBJ1-1,-,TRBV5-1
CASTRTAKDTQYF,TGTGCCAGCACCCGGACAGCGAAAGATACGCAGTATTTT,few,TRBJ2-3,-,TRBV6-1
CASSQTGRRSGANVLTF,TGTGCCAGCAGCCAGACAGGGAGGAGGTCTGGGGCCAACGTCCTGACTTTC,many,TRBJ2-6,-,TRBV3-1
CASNEGPRSSGNTIYF,TGTGCCAGTAACGAGGGGCCCAGAAGCTCTGGAAACACCATATATTTT,few,TRBJ1-3,-,TRBV19
CASSFLGQGVAQPQHF,TGTGCCAGCAGTTTCCTCGGACAGGGTGTTGCTCAGCCCCAGCATTTT,many,TRBJ1-5,TRBD1,TRBV27
CASSFRQGYEETQYF,TGTGCCAGCAGCTTTAGACAGGGTTACGAAGAGACCCAGTACTTC,-,TRBJ2-5,TRBD1,TRBV7-9
CASSQPSTGSPGELFF,TGTGCCAGCAGCCAACCCTCAACGGGTTCCCCCGGGGAGCTGTTTTTT,many,TRBJ2-2,-,TRBV3-1
CASTSRTRLAGELFF,TGTGCCAGCACCTCCCGGACTAGATTGGCCGGGGAGCTGTTTTTT,-,TRBJ2-2,TRBD2,TRBV27
CASSGWTEGYGYTF,TGTGCCAGCAGCGGATGGACAGAAGGCTATGGCTACACCTTC,-,TRBJ1-2,-,TRBV9
CSASDRSYYEQYF,TGCAGTGCTAGTGACAGGAGCTACTACGAGCAGTACTTC,many,TRBJ2-7,-,TRBV20-1
CVSSYRPRDPRNIQYF,TGTGTCAGCAGTTACCGTCCACGGGACCCAAGGAACATTCAGTACTTC,-,TRBJ2-4,-,TRBV6-2/TRBV6-3
CASSLARQEQFF,TGTGCCAGCAGTTTAGCACGGCAGGAGCAGTTCTTC,many,TRBJ2-1,-,TRBV28